This is a list of T cell receptor beta chains from one sample in a study of response to subunit inactivated influenza vaccine. TCRdb passed the RT-PCR reads through MiXCR, listing each CDR3 protein once. The data hold roughly 460,000 distinct CDR3 sequences, with around 9.9% observed a single time. This specimen consisted of PBMCs from blood, obtained roughly 6 weeks after vaccination. The receptors were gathered from a man aged 50-60 years who received an inactivated influenza vaccine. Both conserved end residues are part of each CDR3. Fields, in order: CDR3 length, clone size, J gene, D gene, V gene, CDR3 protein, CDR3 DNA. A D gene is named only where the DNA matches it firmly. A row's size may be missing; if present it is once, few, many or a size class.

16 | - | TRBJ2-1 | - | TRBV18 | CASSPPGRTSYNEQFF | TGTGCCAGCTCACCACCAGGCAGGACATCCTACAATGAGCAGTTCTTC
16 | few | TRBJ2-2 | TRBD2 | TRBV7-2 | CASSLSSSGSTGELFF | TGTGCCAGCAGCCTATCCTCTAGCGGGAGCACCGGGGAGCTGTTTTTT
16 | - | TRBJ2-1 | - | TRBV7-8 | CASSTLQGGPYNEQFF | TGTGCCAGCAGCACCCTCCAGGGGGGACCCTACAATGAGCAGTTCTTC
16 | few | TRBJ2-5 | TRBD2 | TRBV6-2/TRBV6-3 | CASSRTGLAAPETQYF | TGTGCCAGCAGCCGGACGGGACTAGCGGCCCCAGAGACCCAGTACTTC
11 | few | TRBJ2-2 | - | TRBV20-1 | CSAPRSGELFF | TGCAGTGCCCCCAGGAGCGGGGAGCTGTTTTTT
16 | many | TRBJ1-5 | - | TRBV15 | CATSRARGTGDQPQHF | TGTGCCACCAGCAGAGCGAGAGGGACGGGGGATCAGCCCCAGCATTTT
18 | few | TRBJ2-3 | TRBD2 | TRBV29-1 | CSVEGKNDLAATTDTQYF | TGCAGCGTTGAAGGGAAGAACGATCTAGCGGCGACCACAGATACGCAGTATTTT
15 | - | TRBJ2-7 | - | TRBV6-1 | CASSDVRGGGYEQYF | TGTGCCAGCAGTGACGTGCGTGGGGGCGGGTACGAGCAGTACTTC
13 | many | TRBJ2-3 | TRBD2 | TRBV20-1 | CSARGGGTDTQYF | TGCAGTGCCCGCGGGGGGGGTACAGATACGCAGTATTTT
14 | few | TRBJ1-6 | - | TRBV20-1 | CSASPLGGSSPLHF | TGCAGTGCTAGCCCCCTGGGGGGAAGTTCACCCCTCCACTTT
14 | many | TRBJ2-2 | - | TRBV6-1 | CASRPGSNTGELFF | TGTGCCAGCAGGCCGGGCTCCAACACCGGGGAGCTGTTTTTT
15 | - | TRBJ2-3 | - | TRBV12-3/TRBV12-4 | CASTLGGGRTDTQYF | TGTGCCAGCACCTTAGGGGGGGGGCGCACAGATACGCAGTATTTT
15 | few | TRBJ2-1 | TRBD2 | TRBV4-3 | CASSPGLAGGSEQFF | TGCGCCAGCAGCCCCGGACTAGCGGGGGGAAGTGAGCAGTTCTTC
13 | many | TRBJ2-2 | - | TRBV28 | CASSLRDSGELFF | TGTGCCAGCAGTTTACGAGACAGCGGGGAGCTGTTTTTT
17 | - | TRBJ2-1 | TRBD2 | TRBV20-1 | CSAWPLAGDRSYNEQFF | TGCAGTGCTTGGCCACTAGCGGGAGACCGCTCCTACAATGAGCAGTTCTTC
12 | many | TRBJ1-6 | - | TRBV12-3/TRBV12-4 | CASSFLNSPLHF | TGTGCCAGCAGTTTTTTAAATTCACCCCTCCACTTT
16 | few | TRBJ1-3 | - | TRBV7-9 | CASSPRQHLPGNTIYF | TGTGCCAGCAGCCCGAGACAGCACTTACCTGGAAACACCATATATTTT
12 | few | TRBJ2-7 | - | TRBV6-6 | CASSYSGSEQYF | TGTGCCAGCAGTTACTCGGGGTCCGAGCAGTACTTC
15 | - | TRBJ2-4 | - | TRBV20-1 | CSAREWSSAKNIQYF | TGCAGTGCTAGAGAGTGGTCCTCAGCCAAAAACATTCAGTACTTC
14 | few | TRBJ2-5 | TRBD2 | TRBV20-1 | CSATGTSGSETQYF | TGCAGTGCTACGGGGACTAGCGGGTCAGAGACCCAGTACTTC
14 | - | TRBJ2-5 | - | TRBV24-1 | CATKMVTAQETQYF | TGTGCCACCAAAATGGTAACGGCCCAAGAGACCCAGTACTTC
17 | - | TRBJ2-1 | - | TRBV12-3/TRBV12-4 | CARSSSLLSNFYNEQFF | TGTGCCAGGAGTTCCTCACTTCTTTCCAATTTCTACAATGAGCAGTTCTTC
16 | few | TRBJ2-1 | TRBD2 | TRBV7-2 | CASSLASGTSYNEQFF | TGTGCCAGCAGCTTAGCCTCCGGGACTAGTTACAATGAGCAGTTCTTC
13 | few | TRBJ2-1 | TRBD1 | TRBV2 | CASKRDRNNEQFF | TGTGCCAGCAAAAGGGACAGGAACAATGAGCAGTTCTTC
13 | - | TRBJ2-1 | TRBD1 | TRBV11-2 | CASSSYRGNEQFF | TGTGCCAGCAGCTCCTACAGGGGAAATGAGCAGTTCTTC